The 22 T cell receptor beta chains below were found in one sample sequenced in a study of blood T cell repertoires in COVID-19. Profiled with immunoSEQ multiplex PCR; TCRdb holds only in-frame clones, not every one. Here the sample spans about 29,000 clones, around 80% being singletons. Sample: peripheral blood. These receptors were collected from a woman in her seventies with acute or convalescent COVID-19.

The gene calls are TRBV6-6 and TRBJ2-2; 10 bases match TRBD2. The CDR3 loop spans 16 amino acids. Germline-derived CDR1 and CDR2 are MNHNY and SVGAGI (reference sequence). J gave up 7 bases and V 4 bases, and 9 bases lay outside the gene matches. The chain's CDR3 is CASSSGLAGGGGELFF. CDR3 sequence (DNA): TGTGCCAGCAGTTCCGGCTTAGCGGGAGGTGGCGGGGAGCTGTTTTTT.

V and J are TRBV12-2 and TRBJ1-5; TRBD1 reflects the table's D call only, with no check against the DNA. TRBV12-2 is deemed a pseudogene. CDR3 length: 17 residues. The CDR3 DNA sequence: TGTGCAAGTCGCTTCACGAGACAAGACAGGGGAGATCAGCCCCAGCATTTT. This translates into CASRFTRQDRGDQPQHF.

The chain uses TRBV4-2 and TRBJ2-1, with 12 positions matching TRBD2. The CDR3 contains 16 residues. Germline lookup yields CDR1 LGHNA and CDR2 YNFKEQ. Unmatched junction bases numbered 8, after V lost 7 bases and J lost 4 bases. DNA of the CDR3: TGTGCCAGCACCTCCGGGACTAGCGGGCAGTACAATGAGCAGTTCTTC. This encodes CASTSGTSGQYNEQFF.

The CDR3 bases are TGTGCCAGCAGCGCAGGGAGGACAGGGGGCGAGACCCAGTACTTC. It specifies CASSAGRTGGETQYF. The chain is built from TRBV9 and TRBJ2-5; 11 bases line up with TRBD1. Germline assignment: CDR1 SGDLS and CDR2 YYNGEE. V shed 3 bases and J 5 bases; nucleotides not matched to a gene: 6. The CDR3 is 15 amino acids.

Only a few counts were recorded for this clone. The gene calls are TRBV20-1 and TRBJ2-1; a weak D match, TRBD2 (6 bases). With 5 bases removed from V and 12 bases from J, the gap between germline ends came to 14 bases. The CDR3 is made up of 11 amino acids. Germline values: CDR1 DFQATT, CDR2 SNEGSKA (reference sequence). The CDR3 protein is CSAPHPGGQFF. The CDR3 DNA follows: TGCAGTGCTCCCCACCCCGGGGGGCAGTTCTTC.

The rearrangement links TRBV5-6 to TRBJ2-2; no clear D gene. V was trimmed by 2 bases and J by 7 bases, leaving 6 bases between them. Per the germline V gene, CDR1 is SGHDT and CDR2 is YYEEEE. The CDR3 length is 12 residues. The CDR3 is CASSFGRGELFF. The CDR3 nucleotides are TGTGCCAGCAGCTTTGGCCGCGGGGAGCTGTTTTTT.

The chain combines TRBV6-2 or TRBV6-3 with TRBJ1-6, with D uncertain. Germline CDR1 MNHEY, CDR2 SVGEGT. The ends were cut back, 3 bases at V and 0 bases at J, with 6 bases in the middle. The CDR3 is 15 residues long. CDR3 DNA: TGTGCCAGCAGTTATGGGAGCTCCTATAATTCACCCCTCCACTTT. Translating it yields CASSYGSSYNSPLHF.

J is TRBJ2-3 and V is TRBV9; 9 bases line up with TRBD2. With 4 bases clipped from V and 2 bases from J, the junction kept 5 bases outside the gene matches. CDR1 is SGDLS, CDR2 YYNGEE, per germline. This CDR3 has 15 amino acids. Here the CDR3 reads CASSPRLAATDTQYF. CDR3 DNA sequence: TGTGCCAGCAGCCCCCGACTAGCGGCCACAGATACGCAGTATTTT.

The rearrangement links TRBV11-2 to TRBJ1-6; D is uncertain. The length of the CDR3 is 15 residues. Germline loops: CDR1 SGHAT, CDR2 FQNNGV. Trimming took 5 bases from V and 9 from J, leaving 17 bases between them. The CDR3, as DNA: TGTGCCAGCAGCCCAGTCCGGGGTTGGGGTTCACCCCTCCACTTT. Amino acids: CASSPVRGWGSPLHF.

V is TRBV7-9 and J is TRBJ2-1, with TRBD2 identical over 13 bases. V trimming: 1 base; J trimming: 6 bases; junction bases outside the gene matches: 6. The CDR3 covers 17 residues. Germline loops: CDR1 SEHNR, CDR2 FQNEAQ (reference sequence). Here the CDR3 reads CASSLGTSGRDINEQFF. CDR3 in DNA: TGTGCCAGCAGCTTAGGCACTAGCGGGAGGGATATCAATGAGCAGTTCTTC.

This rearrangement joins TRBV18 to TRBJ1-4; maybe TRBD1 (5 bases). V was pared by 8 bases and J by 6 bases, with 22 bases between. Germline V lookup: CDR1 KGHSH, CDR2 LQKENI. The CDR3 has 16 amino acids. CDR3 sequence reads: CASTSRQGAWDEKLFF. DNA for the CDR3: TGTGCCAGCACCTCGAGGCAGGGCGCCTGGGATGAAAAACTGTTTTTT.

The CDR3 DNA reads TGTGCCAGCAGTCCTGCTATGAGGGGGGGCCATGAGCAGTTCTTC. Translation gives CASSPAMRGGHEQFF. The chain has TRBV9 and TRBJ2-1, with D tentatively TRBD2 (7 bases). The germline V and J ends were trimmed by 5 bases and 8 bases, with 20 bases remaining between them. The CDR3 consists of 15 residues. Germline V gene data show CDR1 as SGDLS and CDR2 as YYNGEE.

This clone is a singleton in its sample. The chain recombines TRBV9 with TRBJ1-2; 7 nucleotides agree with TRBD1. The CDR3 length is 17 residues. Germline V gives CDR1 SGDLS, CDR2 YYNGEE. Trimming removed 0 bases from V and 8 bases from J; junction bases left unmatched: 16. The CDR3 DNA is TGTGCCAGCAGCGTAGCTGACAGGGCTGTTTTCGCGAGCGGCTACACCTTC. Translated: CASSVADRAVFASGYTF.

The CDR3 spells CATSLPGIPVGELFF. Written as DNA, the CDR3 is TGTGCCACCAGTCTACCGGGGATCCCCGTAGGGGAGCTGTTTTTT. The chain carries TRBV24-1 and TRBJ2-2; tentatively, D is TRBD2 (5 bases). Germline values: CDR1 KGHDR, CDR2 SFDVKD. This CDR3 contains 15 residues. Trimming took off 6 bases at V and 8 bases at J, with 18 bases between the two ends.

The chain joins TRBV6-5 to TRBJ2-7; D remains ambiguous. V lost 7 bases and J 3 bases, leaving 13 bases between the germline ends. This CDR3 has 13 residues. Germline CDR1 reads MNHEY; CDR2 reads SVGAGI. The CDR3 region has the DNA TGTGCCAGCACCAACTCCCGAATCTACGAGCAGTACTTC. Translating it yields CASTNSRIYEQYF.

This clone is deemed medium-sized. This chain links TRBV9 with TRBJ2-7; D uncertain. CDR1 is SGDLS and CDR2 is YYNGEE in the germline V gene. With 0 bases removed from V and 5 bases from J, the gap between germline ends came to 12 bases. CDR3 length: 14 residues. The CDR3 is CASSVEGSPHEQYF. CDR3 nucleotide sequence: TGTGCCAGCAGCGTAGAAGGTAGCCCCCACGAGCAGTACTTC.

The chain recombines TRBV5-1 with TRBJ2-2, with D unclear. CDR1 SGHRS and CDR2 YFSETQ come from the germline V gene. This CDR3 has 15 amino acids. With 5 bases removed from V and 7 bases from J, the gap between germline ends came to 18 bases. CDR3 DNA: TGCGCCAGCAGTTTTAGACAAAGTGACAACGGGGAGCTGTTTTTT. Protein: CASSFRQSDNGELFF.

The chain recombines TRBV18 with TRBJ1-3, with 7 bases fitting TRBD1. The CDR3 has 15 residues. V trimming: 3 bases; J trimming: 0 bases; junction bases outside the gene matches: 2. CDR1 is KGHSH and CDR2 is LQKENI in the germline V gene. The chain's CDR3 is CASSPDRPSGNTIYF. CDR3 bases: TGTGCCAGCTCACCGGACAGGCCCTCTGGAAACACCATATATTTT.

The chain combines TRBV27 with TRBJ1-5, with 7 bases lining up with TRBD1. Per the germline V gene, CDR1 is MNHEY and CDR2 is SMNVEV (reference sequence). CDR3 length: 16 residues. The ends lost 3 bases at V and 1 base at J; junction bases unmatched: 6. The CDR3 sequence: CASSLEAGGSNQPQHF. CDR3 nucleotide sequence: TGTGCCAGCAGTTTGGAAGCAGGGGGGAGCAATCAGCCCCAGCATTTT.

The V and J genes are TRBV4-1 and TRBJ2-4; D unclear. CDR1 is MGHRA, CDR2 YSYEKL, per germline. The CDR3 has 17 amino acids. The germline V and J ends were trimmed by 4 bases and 0 bases, with 16 bases remaining between them. The CDR3 DNA reads TGCGCCAGCAGCCCGAACCGCTTGGGCCTAGCCAAAAACATTCAGTACTTC. It yields the protein CASSPNRLGLAKNIQYF.

The J gene is TRBJ2-7, the V gene TRBV6-5; D is ambiguous. CDR1 and CDR2 from the germline V gene are MNHEY and SVGAGI. This CDR3 region has 11 residues. V lost 6 bases to trimming and J lost 3 bases, with 6 bases between them. The CDR3 here is CASRHSYEQYF. CDR3 DNA sequence: TGTGCCAGCAGGCACAGCTACGAGCAGTACTTC.

The chain combines TRBV6-4 with TRBJ2-2, with TRBD1 matching 9 bases. The CDR3 spans 17 residues. CDR1 and CDR2 (germline): MRHNA, SNTAGT. V shed 3 bases and J 1 base; nucleotides not matched to a gene: 6. Here the CDR3 reads CASSEMGDRVNTGELFF. The DNA for the CDR3 is TGTGCCAGCAGTGAAATGGGGGACAGGGTGAACACCGGGGAGCTGTTTTTT.